Below, 3 T cell receptor beta chains from the same sample are listed, as sequenced in a study of PD-1 blockade in classical Hodgkin lymphoma. Time point defined: cycle 4 day 1 (C4D1), after 5 to 7 weeks of nivolumab. Brentuximab vedotin exposure varied among the patients, all of whom had relapsed after autologous stem cell transplantation. The table came from immunoSEQ multiplex PCR; TCRdb's copy has only in-frame clones and leaves some out. The sample holds around 93,000 clones, roughly 78% seen once. Here the sequenced sample was peripheral blood mononuclear cells (PBMCs), taken before the fourth cycle of nivolumab. These receptors were taken from a human donor with classical Hodgkin lymphoma.

The V call is TRBV14, the J call TRBJ1-4, with 7 bases identical to TRBD1. Per the germline V gene, CDR1 is SGHDN and CDR2 is FVKESK. This CDR3 is built from 15 residues. The V and J ends lost 0 bases and 6 bases, in that order; junction bases with no gene match: 4. The CDR3: CASSQDSQGDEKLFF. The CDR3, as DNA: TGTGCCAGCAGCCAAGATTCCCAGGGGGATGAAAAACTGTTTTTT.

CDR3 in DNA: TGTGCCAGCAGCTGGACTAGCTCCAATGAGCAGTTCTTC. Translation: CASSWTSSNEQFF. This chain links TRBV5-6 with TRBJ2-1; 8 nucleotides match TRBD2. J was trimmed by 6 bases and V by 3 bases; bases with no gene match: 2. Germline CDR1 SGHDT, CDR2 YYEEEE. This CDR3 region has 13 residues.

This chain uses TRBV6-5 with TRBJ2-1, with D perhaps matching TRBD2 (5 bases). The CDR3 covers 14 residues. Germline CDR1 MNHEY, CDR2 SVGAGI. Trimming shortened V by 5 bases and J by 8 bases, and 16 bases separated the two germline ends. CDR3 sequence reads: CASSPLASADEQFF. In DNA form, the CDR3 reads TGTGCCAGCAGTCCCCTAGCATCCGCCGATGAGCAGTTCTTC.